The source of this T cell receptor (beta chain) is a study of cytomegalovirus exposure and HLA in healthy donors. Profiled with immunoSEQ multiplex PCR; TCRdb holds only in-frame clones, not every one. The sample shows tens of thousands of clones, 96% of them seen only once. Regarding the study as a whole: Rarity characterized most TCR sequences, yet some public TCRs appeared in many donors.

As concerns this clone: What it binds is not known.

After removal of 5 bases from V and 2 bases from J, the junction contained 3 bases not matched to a gene. The CDR3 spans 13 residues. CDR1 is WSHSY and CDR2 is SAAADI in the germline V gene. The specimen was PBMCs. The receptor's source is a young woman in good health and CMV-seronegative. This chain connects TRBV10-2 to TRBJ2-7, with TRBD2 matching over 7 bases. The CDR3: CASSIAGAYEQYF. The DNA of the CDR3 is TGCGCCAGCAGTATAGCGGGTGCCTACGAGCAGTACTTC.